The rows below give T cell receptor beta chains drawn from one sample of a study of T cells after yellow fever vaccination. TCRdb reprocessed the 5' RACE reads via MiXCR and lists one record per CDR3 protein. The sample includes approximately 130,000 distinct CDR3 sequences, roughly 15% seen only once; the top ten take roughly two fifths. Material: CD8+ T cells sorted from PBMCs, obtained 5 days after the yellow fever booster vaccination. Receptor source: a man aged 18 to 29 who received the YFV17D yellow fever vaccine. Both conserved end residues are part of each CDR3. D genes are given only for firm matches. Clone size is given for some rows only: seen once, a few or many times, or a class if the clone is expanded.

J gene	clone size	D gene	V gene	CDR3 DNA	CDR3 protein
TRBJ2-7	NA	TRBD1	TRBV4-1	TGCGCCAGCAGCCAAGAAGACAGGGCCCCCTACGAGCAGTACTTC	CASSQEDRAPYEQYF
TRBJ2-1	NA	NA	TRBV11-1	TGTGCCAGCAGCTTAGCGGTACAGGGTACCGATGAGAAGTTCTTC	CASSLAVQGTDEKFF
TRBJ1-1	NA	NA	TRBV4-3	TGCGCCAGCAGCCCTACGGGGGGCTCGCTGAACACTGAAGCTTTCTTT	CASSPTGGSLNTEAFF
TRBJ1-2	few	TRBD1	TRBV27	TGTGCCAGCAGTTCGGTTCCGGGACAGGGGATTGGGTATGGCTACACCTTC	CASSSVPGQGIGYGYTF
TRBJ1-1	many	NA	TRBV6-6	TGTGCCAGCAGTTACCTGGGGGGGGTAGCTTTCTTT	CASSYLGGVAFF
TRBJ2-4	NA	NA	TRBV4-3	TGCGCCAGCAGACCGGGACTCGACATTCAGTACTTC	CASRPGLDIQYF
TRBJ2-1	NA	NA	TRBV20-1	TGCAGTGCTACAGAAGGCTACTACAATGAGCAGTTCTTC	CSATEGYYNEQFF
TRBJ2-1	few	NA	TRBV4-2	TGTGCCAGCACCGAGAGCTCCTACAATGAGCAGTTCTTC	CASTESSYNEQFF
TRBJ2-7	many	TRBD1	TRBV18	TGTGCCAGCTCCTGGGACAGCTCCTACGAGCAGTACTTC	CASSWDSSYEQYF
TRBJ1-1	NA	TRBD1	TRBV5-1	TGCGCCAGCAGCTGGGGACAGGGGGCGCGGACTGAAGCTTTCTTT	CASSWGQGARTEAFF
TRBJ1-3	many	NA	TRBV6-5	TGTGCCAGCAGCGCAGGTGCCTCTGGAAACACCATATATTTT	CASSAGASGNTIYF
TRBJ1-1	few	NA	TRBV6-6	TGTGCCAGCAGTTACCCCGGGCCGCAGGGCGAGACTGAAGCTTTCTTT	CASSYPGPQGETEAFF
TRBJ1-4	few	NA	TRBV6-5	TGTGCCAGCAGTTACACCCCTCTCCCAGGAGGTGAAAAACTGTTTTTT	CASSYTPLPGGEKLFF
TRBJ1-2	NA	NA	TRBV6-2/TRBV6-3	TGTGCCAGCAGCCGGCTACGGGACAGCTACACCTTC	CASSRLRDSYTF
TRBJ1-2	NA	NA	TRBV6-6	TGTGCCAGCAGTGGGGGGCGGAGAACTAACTATGGCTACACCTTC	CASSGGRRTNYGYTF
TRBJ2-3	NA	TRBD1	TRBV11-2	TGTGCCAGCAGCCCGTGGGGACAGGCAAGCACAGATACGCAGTATTTT	CASSPWGQASTDTQYF
TRBJ1-1	few	TRBD1	TRBV20-1	TGCAGTGCTAGAGGACAGGGGGACACTGAAGCTTTCTTT	CSARGQGDTEAFF
TRBJ2-3	NA	TRBD2	TRBV7-7	TGTGCTAGCAGCCGATGGGCGGGGGGGACAGATACGCAGTATTTT	CASSRWAGGTDTQYF
TRBJ2-3	NA	NA	TRBV6-4	TGTGCCAGCAGTGTGGGGGGACAAGCAGATACGCAGTATTTT	CASSVGGQADTQYF
TRBJ2-7	NA	TRBD1	TRBV5-5	TGTGCCAGCAGTTCCGTCGACAGGGACTACGAGCAGTACTTC	CASSSVDRDYEQYF
TRBJ2-7	NA	NA	TRBV27	TGTGCCAGCAGTGACAAGGGTGCCTCCTACGAGCAGTACTTC	CASSDKGASYEQYF
TRBJ2-5	NA	TRBD1	TRBV20-1	TGCAGTGCTGGACAGGGGAGCCAAGAGACCCAGTACTTC	CSAGQGSQETQYF
TRBJ2-6	NA	NA	TRBV7-2	TGTGCCAGCAGCTCTCCAGGACACCTATCTGGGGCCAACGTCCTGACTTTC	CASSSPGHLSGANVLTF
TRBJ2-7	NA	NA	TRBV7-9	TGTGCCAGCAGCCTACAGGCCGTGGTGATCTACGAGCAGTACTTC	CASSLQAVVIYEQYF
TRBJ1-1	NA	TRBD1	TRBV13	TGTGCCAGCAGCTCAAGGGACAGGGGTCGGAACACTGAAGCTTTCTTT	CASSSRDRGRNTEAFF
TRBJ2-2	few	TRBD2	TRBV5-1	TGCGCCAGCAGCCCCCATCCAGCGAGTGTGATAGCGGGAATGAACACCGGGGAGCTGTTTTTT	CASSPHPASVIAGMNTGELFF
TRBJ2-1	few	NA	TRBV7-9	TGTGCCAGCAGAGCAGGTATGGGCAGCTCCTACAATGAGCAGTTCTTC	CASRAGMGSSYNEQFF
TRBJ2-2	few	NA	TRBV27	TGTGCCAGCAGTAGCCCCGAAGGAGGGGAGCTGTTTTTT	CASSSPEGGELFF
TRBJ1-2	many	NA	TRBV5-5	TGTGCCAGCAGTCAGACAGAGAACTATGGCTACACCTTC	CASSQTENYGYTF
TRBJ1-1	NA	NA	TRBV29-1	TGCAGCGTTGAAGATTTAGAGGGGGTCTTT	CSVEDLEGVF
TRBJ1-6	medium-sized	NA	TRBV10-3	TGTGCCATCAGTGACCCGACAGCTACCCTAATTCCCAATTCGGCCCTCCACTTT	CAISDPTATLIPNSALHF
TRBJ2-4	NA	NA	TRBV18	TGTGCCAGCTCCCTAGAGGGACTAGCCAAAAACATTCAGTACTTC	CASSLEGLAKNIQYF
TRBJ1-5	few	NA	TRBV5-1	TGCGCCAGCAGATACGCGGGTTCTCATCAGCCCCAGCATTTT	CASRYAGSHQPQHF
TRBJ2-1	few	NA	TRBV20-1	TGCAGTGCTTTGCCCGGCCCCCGCTGGGATGAGCAGTTCTTC	CSALPGPRWDEQFF
TRBJ2-3	few	NA	TRBV4-1	TGCGCCAGCAGCCACCGGGACTTCACAGATACGCAGTATTTT	CASSHRDFTDTQYF
TRBJ1-1	few	TRBD1	TRBV5-1	TGCGCCAGCAGCTTGGGAGGGACAGGAGACACTGAAGCTTTCTTT	CASSLGGTGDTEAFF
TRBJ2-2	NA	TRBD1	TRBV19	TGTGCCAGTAGTATCCCCGACAGGGGGCAGGGCGGGGAGCTGTTTTTT	CASSIPDRGQGGELFF
TRBJ2-3	few	NA	TRBV4-2	TGTGCCAGCAGCCAAGTTGCGGGATTCACAGATACGCAGTATTTT	CASSQVAGFTDTQYF
TRBJ2-1	many	NA	TRBV15	TGTGCCACCAGCAACGAGATGGGGACCTACAATGAGCAGTTCTTC	CATSNEMGTYNEQFF
TRBJ2-7	few	NA	TRBV4-1	TGCGCCAGCAGCCAAGATGGAGGGCAGAGTGCCTACGAGCAGTACTTC	CASSQDGGQSAYEQYF
TRBJ2-7	few	NA	TRBV15	TGTGCCACCAGCCGCCAGTTTCGCTACGAGCAGTACTTC	CATSRQFRYEQYF